These 4 T cell receptor beta chains share one sample of origin, sequenced in a study of CD8+ T cells in alopecia areata. The authors extracted RNA and reverse transcribed it into cDNA as the sequencing template. Only in-frame clones appear in the TCRdb table, and some are missing; sequencing was by immunoSEQ multiplex PCR. The table lists 140,000 to 150,000 clones, roughly 50% of them singletons. The specimen was CD4+ T cells sorted from blood, collected at week 0. The receptors derive from a human donor with alopecia areata.

This CDR3 reads CASSLGRIYEQYF. CDR3 DNA sequence: TGTGCCAGCAGCTTAGGCAGGATCTACGAGCAGTACTTC. This chain joins TRBV11-2 and TRBJ2-7; no reliable D call. The germline V gene encodes CDR1 SGHAT and CDR2 FQNNGV. This CDR3 region has 13 residues. V was clipped by 1 base and J by 3 bases, with 7 bases between them. Full variable domain (outside the CDR3, taken from reference TRBV11-2 and TRBJ2-7): EAGVAQSPRYKIIEKRQSVAFWCNPISGHATLYWYQQILGQGPKLLIQFQNNGVVDDSQLPKDRFSAERLKGVDSTLKIQPAKLEDSAVYLCASSLGRIYEQYFGPGTRLTVT.

This clone was counted a few times. The chain uses TRBV7-9 and TRBJ2-5; 8 nucleotides align to TRBD2. This CDR3 region has 18 residues. In germline, CDR1 is SEHNR, CDR2 FQNEAQ (reference sequence). The junction had 12 bases not matched to a gene; V was cut back by 1 base and J by 2 bases. CDR3 in amino acids: CASSLVAGGLSRQETQYF. The CDR3 nucleotides are TGTGCCAGCAGCTTAGTTGCGGGAGGCCTGAGTCGGCAAGAGACCCAGTACTTC.

The chain carries TRBV29-1 and TRBJ1-2; TRBD1 matches 9 bases. Germline CDR1 reads SQVTM; CDR2 reads ANQGSEA. The CDR3 is 12 amino acids. The V and J ends lost 8 bases and 6 bases, in that order; junction bases with no gene match: 7. CDR3 sequence: CSLYRGPDGYTF. In nucleotides, the CDR3 is TGCAGCTTATACAGGGGGCCAGATGGCTACACCTTC.

This rearrangement joins TRBV2 to TRBJ1-2; 7 bases align to TRBD1. Trimming took 3 bases from V and 4 from J; bases not matched to a gene: 2. The CDR3 loop spans 13 amino acids. Germline V lookup: CDR1 SNHLY, CDR2 FYNNEI. CDR3 sequence: CASSEGQTYGYTF. The DNA for the CDR3 is TGTGCCAGCAGTGAGGGACAGACCTATGGCTACACCTTC.